This T cell receptor beta chain was sequenced in a study of cytomegalovirus exposure and HLA in healthy donors. Whole-study results and caveats: A few chains tied to CMV proved CMV antigen-specific in vitro. Some V segments could not be told apart, so they were left out, TRBV6-2 and TRBV6-3 among them.

The PCR employed 60 Vbeta primers together with 13 Jbeta primers. Profiling relied on immunoSEQ multiplex PCR, and the TCRdb table lists in-frame clones only, not all of them. The sample lists 150,000 to 200,000 clones; around 68% were seen once. The CDR3 extends over 13 amino acids. Germline V gene lookup returns CDR1 MDHEN and CDR2 SYDVKM. Trimming removed 5 bases from V and 4 bases from J, with 12 bases in between. Comments on this clone: As yet, its antigen is unknown.

The chain has TRBV28 and TRBJ2-7; tentative D call: TRBD1 (7 bases). The sample taken for sequencing was PBMCs. The TCR sequence derives from a man aged 45 to 65 in good health and CMV-seronegative. The CDR3 region is CASSGGGRYEQYF. The CDR3 DNA sequence: TGTGCCAGCAGTGGAGGGGGCAGGTACGAGCAGTACTTC.